The 30 T cell receptor beta chains presented below share a single source sample, sequenced in a study of Graves' ophthalmopathy and Graves' hyperthyroidism. Amplification from RNA transcripts yielded the TCR beta CDR3 regions. Investigators did first-round RT-PCR with HTBI primers, then second-round multiplex PCR. TCRdb passed the multiplex PCR reads through MiXCR, listing each CDR3 protein once. The sample lists approximately 540,000 distinct CDR3 sequences; about two fifths were seen once. The sequenced material came from peripheral blood or thyroid tissue (not recorded which). Receptors were obtained from an adult man with Graves' hyperthyroidism.

Comments on this clonotype: This may be a read error, as it is one base from a much larger clone. The chain combines TRBV24-1 with TRBJ2-2, with a weak D call TRBD1 (7 bases). The CDR3 has 16 amino acids. Per the germline V gene, CDR1 is KGHDR and CDR2 is SFDVKD. CDR3 region: CATSDPGTENTGGLFF. CDR3 in DNA: TGTGCCACCAGTGATCCCGGGACAGAGAACACCGGGGGGCTGTTTTTT.

The chain couples TRBV2 to TRBJ2-5; D is unresolved. There are 13 residues in the CDR3. CDR1 SNHLY and CDR2 FYNNEI come from the germline V gene. Trimming left V 1 base short and J 3 bases short, with 6 bases between. The CDR3 loop reads CASSEGGKETQYF. CDR3 DNA: TGTGCCAGCAGTGAAGGAGGAAAAGAGACCCAGTACTTC. Looking up the rest from reference TRBV2 and TRBJ2-5 gives the full variable domain: EPEVTQTPSHQVTQMGQEVILRCVPISNHLYFYWYRQILGQKVEFLVSFYNNEISEKSEIFDDQFSVERPDGSNFTLKIRSTKLEDSAMYFCASSEGGKETQYFGPGTRLLVL.

The table lists this clonotype with many counts. This chain uses TRBV14 with TRBJ1-1; D call uncertain. Germline V gives CDR1 SGHDN, CDR2 FVKESK. Trimming took 1 base from V and 8 from J, leaving 8 bases between them. The CDR3 totals 12 residues. As DNA, the CDR3 is TGTGCCAGCAGCCAAGTCGGTTTAGAAGCTTTCTTT. Protein sequence: CASSQVGLEAFF.

The gene calls are TRBV24-1 and TRBJ2-2; the D gene is possibly TRBD2 (6 bases). Germline values: CDR1 KGHDR, CDR2 SFDVKD. Between the trimmed V and J ends, which lost 7 bases and 0 bases, there was a span of 14 bases. The CDR3 spans 16 residues. The CDR3, as DNA: TGTGCCACCAGCTCACGGTCTAGCGCGAACACCGGGGAGCTGTTTTTT. Its translation: CATSSRSSANTGELFF.

This clonotype was observed many times. The V and J genes are TRBV5-1 and TRBJ1-5, with D uncertain. Trimming stripped 2 bases from V and 4 bases from J, with 10 bases between. The CDR3 is made up of 14 amino acids. Per the germline V gene, CDR1 is SGHRS and CDR2 is YFSETQ. The CDR3 region has the DNA TGCGCCAGCAGCTTAGGAGGAGGAAATCAGCCCCAGCATTTT. Its translation is CASSLGGGNQPQHF.

J is TRBJ1-5 and V is TRBV20-1, with 8 bases matching TRBD1. Germline assignment: CDR1 DFQATT and CDR2 SNEGSKA (reference sequence). This CDR3 has 14 amino acids. V was clipped by 5 bases and J by 2 bases; unmatched bases: 5. CDR3 DNA sequence: TGCAGTGCTGGACAGGGAGTTGGCAATCAGCCCCAGCATTTT. Encoded protein: CSAGQGVGNQPQHF.

This clonotype showed up many times. The chain uses TRBV5-1 and TRBJ2-7; 9 bases are shared with TRBD1. There are 15 residues in the CDR3. Germline assignment: CDR1 SGHRS and CDR2 YFSETQ. J was trimmed by 3 bases and V by 2 bases; bases with no gene match: 6. The CDR3 sequence: CASSFQGQGDYEQYF. Here the CDR3 DNA reads TGCGCCAGCAGCTTCCAGGGACAGGGCGACTACGAGCAGTACTTC.

This clonotype occurred many times. This chain uses TRBV11-2 with TRBJ1-2; 8 bases are shared with TRBD1. This CDR3 comprises 16 residues. Losses at the gene ends were 0 bases for V and 6 bases for J; bases not matched to a gene: 9. In germline, CDR1 is SGHAT, CDR2 FQNNGV. CDR3 protein: CASSLEGTGRSDGYTF. CDR3 in DNA: TGTGCCAGCAGCTTAGAAGGGACAGGCCGTAGTGATGGCTACACCTTC.

The rearrangement uses TRBV20-1 and TRBJ1-5, with D unresolved. The CDR3 is made up of 14 amino acids. Germline assignment: CDR1 DFQATT and CDR2 SNEGSKA (reference sequence). Trimming stripped 6 bases from V and 4 bases from J, with 16 bases between. The CDR3 region is CSASNPGPNQPQHF. CDR3 sequence (DNA): TGCAGTGCCAGCAACCCAGGACCGAATCAGCCCCAGCATTTT.

This clonotype occurred a few times. The chain combines TRBV5-4 with TRBJ1-6; maybe TRBD1 (5 bases). Germline V gene lookup returns CDR1 SGHNT and CDR2 YYREEE (reference sequence). Between the trimmed V and J ends, which lost 4 bases and 1 base, there was a span of 9 bases. The CDR3 covers 15 residues. CDR3 DNA sequence: TGTGCCAGCAGCCCGCAGGGTTCCTATAATTCACCCCTCCACTTT. Amino acids: CASSPQGSYNSPLHF.

The genes are TRBV5-1 and TRBJ2-1, with 7 nucleotides matching TRBD2. Looked up from germline, CDR1 is SGHRS and CDR2 is YFSETQ. CDR3 size: 13 residues. V lost 5 bases, J lost 8 bases, and 7 bases stayed unmatched. CDR3 loop: CASRGSAGDEQFF. The CDR3 bases are TGCGCCAGCAGGGGTAGTGCGGGGGATGAGCAGTTCTTC.

The rearrangement links TRBV20-1 to TRBJ2-5; 8 bases are a match to TRBD2. CDR3 length equals 10 residues. In germline, CDR1 is DFQATT, CDR2 SNEGSKA (reference sequence). V lost 7 bases and J lost 9; bases outside the gene matches: 4. CDR3 DNA: TGCAGTGGGGGGCGGGAGGCCCAGTACTTC. Protein sequence: CSGGREAQYF.

At least ten counts were recorded for this clonotype. This chain joins TRBV10-3 and TRBJ1-2; TRBD1 matches 7 bases. This CDR3 comprises 14 residues. Per germline, CDR1 ENHRY and CDR2 SYGVKD. Losses at the gene ends were 2 bases for V and 5 bases for J; bases not matched to a gene: 5. The CDR3 loop is CAISEGQAGYGYTF. The DNA of the CDR3 is TGTGCCATCAGTGAGGGACAGGCTGGATATGGCTACACCTTC.

V is TRBV7-9 and J is TRBJ2-2; perhaps TRBD1 as D (7 bases). The V gene's germline CDR1 is SEHNR and CDR2 FQNEAQ (reference sequence). V lost 3 bases to trimming and J lost 4 bases, with 15 bases between them. This CDR3 region has 16 residues. The CDR3 DNA reads as TGTGCCAGCAGCTTGGGGGCGGGACAGCGCACCGGGGAGCTGTTTTTT. This translates into CASSLGAGQRTGELFF.

The J gene is TRBJ2-2, the V gene TRBV7-8; 8 bases are shared with TRBD1. The CDR3 runs to 16 residues. The ends lost 5 bases at V and 4 bases at J; junction bases unmatched: 9. Germline loops: CDR1 SGHVS, CDR2 FQNEAQ. The CDR3 region is CASSQGSTGGTGELFF. The CDR3 DNA is TGTGCCAGCAGCCAGGGATCCACAGGGGGCACCGGGGAGCTGTTTTTT.

This clonotype appeared a single time. The chain is built from TRBV9 and TRBJ2-3; 10 bases are shared with TRBD2. The CDR3 totals 15 residues. Trimming at V came to 3 bases and at J to 2 bases, leaving 3 bases not matched to a gene. The germline CDR1 and CDR2 sequences are SGDLS and YYNGEE. The CDR3 nucleotides are TGTGCCAGCAGCGGTAGCGGGGGGAACACAGATACGCAGTATTTT. Protein: CASSGSGGNTDTQYF. The variable domain in full, with the rest retrieved from reference TRBV9 and TRBJ2-3, is DSGVTQTPKHLITATGQRVTLRCSPRSGDLSVYWYQQSLDQGLQFLIQYYNGEERAKGNILERFSAQQFPDLHSELNLSSLELGDSALYFCASSGSGGNTDTQYFGPGTRLTVL.

This sequence joins TRBV7-2 and TRBJ2-7, with 14 positions matching TRBD2. The end of the DNA aligns better with TRBJ2-1, so the J call may be wrong. CDR3 length: 15 amino acids. Germline loops: CDR1 SGHTA, CDR2 FQGNSA. CDR3 in amino acids: CASSPGTSGSGEQFF. The CDR3 bases are TGTGCCAGCAGCCCCGGGACTAGCGGGAGTGGTGAGCAGTTCTTC.

The V and J genes are TRBV29-1 and TRBJ1-2; 7 bases are shared with TRBD1. The junction had 5 bases not matched to a gene; V was cut back by 6 bases and J by 4 bases. The CDR3 length is 12 residues. CDR1 and CDR2 from the germline V gene are SQVTM and ANQGSEA. In DNA, the CDR3 is TGCAGCGTCCGGGACAGCGGCTATGGCTACACCTTC. This encodes CSVRDSGYGYTF.

Many counts were recorded for this clonotype. The chain uses TRBV29-1 and TRBJ2-6; 8 bases match TRBD1. Germline loops: CDR1 SQVTM, CDR2 ANQGSEA. The CDR3 runs 20 residues. Trimming cost V 1 base and J 0 bases; bases outside gene matches: 14. The CDR3 DNA is TGCAGCGTTGAAGTTGGTCCGCGGGACAGGAGGCTCTCTGGGGCCAACGTCCTGACTTTC. Translation gives CSVEVGPRDRRLSGANVLTF. The full variable domain, its missing parts supplied by reference TRBV29-1 and TRBJ2-6, is SAVISQKPSRDICQRGTSLTIQCQVDSQVTMMFWYRQQPGQSLTLIATANQGSEATYESGFVIDKFPISRPNLTFSTLTVSNMSPEDSSIYLCSVEVGPRDRRLSGANVLTFGAGSRLTVL.

This rearrangement joins TRBV7-2 to TRBJ2-7; TRBD1 agrees at 9 bases. The CDR3 spans 16 residues. Germline V gene sequence: CDR1 SGHTA, CDR2 FQGNSA. V dropped 5 bases and J dropped 3; count of bases not matched to a gene: 11. CDR3 DNA: TGTGCCAGCAGCCAGGGACAGGGAAACCCCCACTACGAGCAGTACTTC. Translation gives CASSQGQGNPHYEQYF.

This clonotype was recorded a few times. The V gene is TRBV2, the J gene TRBJ2-2; TRBD1 might be the D (5 bases). Germline V CDR1 and CDR2: SNHLY, FYNNEI. This CDR3 is 15 amino acids long. V lost 3 bases and J 3 bases, leaving 11 bases between the germline ends. CDR3 in amino acids: CASSEADTDTGELFF. The DNA for the CDR3 is TGTGCCAGCAGTGAGGCGGACACAGACACCGGGGAGCTGTTTTTT. The whole variable domain, filled in from reference TRBV2 and TRBJ2-2, reads EPEVTQTPSHQVTQMGQEVILRCVPISNHLYFYWYRQILGQKVEFLVSFYNNEISEKSEIFDDQFSVERPDGSNFTLKIRSTKLEDSAMYFCASSEADTDTGELFFGEGSRLTVL.

This clonotype was recorded at least ten times. The DNA for the CDR3 is TGTGCCAGCAGCCAAATATGGACGGATATTAACGAGCAGTACTTC. Translation: CASSQIWTDINEQYF. The genes are TRBV14 and TRBJ2-7; D gene ambiguous. CDR3 length equals 15 residues. V lost 2 bases, J lost 5 bases, and 16 bases lay in between. Germline V gives CDR1 SGHDN, CDR2 FVKESK.

This clonotype was observed many times. The V gene is TRBV6-5, the J gene TRBJ1-1; D call uncertain. This CDR3 has 13 amino acids. From germline, CDR1 is MNHEY and CDR2 SVGAGI. Trimming stripped 6 bases from V and 1 base from J, with 9 bases between. CDR3 nucleotide sequence: TGTGCCAGCAGGGCACTTGAGAACACTGAAGCTTTCTTT. It is translated as CASRALENTEAFF.

Note on this clonotype: This clone may be a read error of a much larger clone one base away. The genes are TRBV4-1 and TRBJ1-1; no definite D call. CDR1 is MGHRA and CDR2 is YSYEKL in the germline V gene. Deletions cut 0 bases from V and 3 bases from J, with 14 bases between. The CDR3 totals 16 residues. CDR3 sequence reads: CASSQDMQLMDTEAFF. CDR3 nucleotides: TGCGCCAGCAGCCAAGATATGCAGTTAATGGACACTGAAGCTTTCTTT.

This clonotype has a count of ten or more. The junction does not match germline at one end; this may be a read error. The chain employs TRBV5-1 and TRBJ2-5; D remains unclear. Per the germline V gene, CDR1 is SGHRS and CDR2 is YFSETQ. The CDR3 has 12 amino acids. For the CDR3, the DNA is TGTGCCAGCAGCTTAACCGGAGAGACCCAGTACTTC. Translation gives CASSLTGETQYF.

The CDR3 loop reads CASSQVGGGRNSPLHF. The CDR3 region has the DNA TGTGCCAGCAGCCAAGTTGGCGGAGGCCGGAATTCACCCCTCCACTTT. The V and J genes are TRBV3-1 and TRBJ1-6; D ambiguous. CDR3 length equals 16 residues. Germline lookup yields CDR1 LGHDT and CDR2 YNNKEL (reference sequence). Trimming stripped 1 base from V and 7 bases from J, with 14 bases between.

The table lists this clonotype with a few counts. The chain recombines TRBV20-1 with TRBJ2-6; possible D gene TRBD1, 6 bases. V shed 3 bases and J shed 2 bases, with 11 bases lying between them. Germline V gene lookup returns CDR1 DFQATT and CDR2 SNEGSKA (reference sequence). CDR3 length equals 15 residues. Written as DNA, the CDR3 is TGCAGTGCTAGCTTGGGGGCCACTGGGGCCAACGTCCTGACTTTC. It yields the protein CSASLGATGANVLTF.

The table lists this clonotype with many counts. The chain carries TRBV7-6 and TRBJ2-7; D is undetermined. Germline-derived CDR1 and CDR2 are SGHVS and FNYEAQ. Trimming stripped 1 base from V and 5 bases from J, with 15 bases between. CDR3 size: 15 residues. The CDR3, as DNA: TGTGCCAGCAGCTTAGGTACTGGACCCAAGGACGAGCAGTACTTC. Residues: CASSLGTGPKDEQYF.

This clonotype has ten or more counts. The chain links TRBV19 to TRBJ1-5, with D possibly matching TRBD1 (6 bases). Per the germline V gene, CDR1 is LNHDA and CDR2 is SQIVND (reference sequence). This CDR3 contains 16 residues. The ends were cut back, 6 bases at V and 5 bases at J, with 20 bases in the middle. DNA for the CDR3: TGTGCCAGTAGCATCCTTTTTGGGGGGCCAGATCAGCCCCAGCATTTT. This encodes CASSILFGGPDQPQHF.

Turning to this clonotype: A much more abundant neighbour one base away suggests this may be a read error. This chain joins TRBV7-2 and TRBJ2-5; D is undetermined. The CDR3 runs to 15 residues. In germline, CDR1 is SGHTA, CDR2 FQGNSA. This CDR3 reads CACSPVALVKETQYF. DNA for the CDR3: TGTGCCTGCAGCCCCGTAGCTTTGGTGAAAGAGACCCAGTACTTC.